This T cell receptor (beta chain) comes out of a study of T cells in Graves' hyperthyroidism and ophthalmopathy. Study-wide results and caveats: Patients with ophthalmopathy were separated from those with stable hyperthyroidism by a 13 V-J model.

RNA transcripts served as the template for amplifying TCR beta CDR3 regions. A first-round RT-PCR of the TCR CDR3 used the HTBI primer set. MiXCR was run by TCRdb on the multiplex PCR reads, yielding one entry per CDR3 protein. The profile shows hundreds of thousands of distinct CDR3 sequences, over 15% of them singletons. In this sample, this clonotype turned up a few times. Antigen unknown. The CDR3 contains 12 residues. Trimming took 8 bases from V and 6 from J, leaving 12 bases between them. Germline values: CDR1 KGHDR, CDR2 SFDVKD. Investigators excluded patients with uncontrolled infection, other autoimmune disease, pregnancy or lactation. It was roughly 10 ml of fresh peripheral blood that supplied the PBMCs.

The sample was blood. The TCR comes from a woman between 18 and 29 years old with Graves' ophthalmopathy. V usage is TRBV24-1 and J usage is TRBJ1-2; D perhaps matches TRBD1 (6 bases). The CDR3 loop is CATICQGNGYTF. CDR3 sequence (DNA): TGTGCCACCATTTGCCAGGGGAATGGCTACACCTTC.